A single sample is the source of the 14 T cell receptor beta chains below, sequenced in a study of cytomegalovirus exposure and HLA in healthy donors. The primer mix had 60 Vbeta and 13 Jbeta primers. The repertoire was sequenced with immunoSEQ multiplex PCR; TCRdb's copy has only in-frame clones and lacks some. Recorded here are some 110,000 clones; the top ten clones represent approximately 2.6%. The sample consisted of PBMCs. The receptors originated from a man between 25 and 39 years old in good health and CMV-seronegative.

V is TRBV13 and J is TRBJ2-5; D is uncertain. TRBJ2-7 explains the end of the DNA better; the J call may be wrong. The CDR3 length is 12 residues. CDR1 and CDR2 (germline): PRHDT, FYEKMQ (reference sequence). CDR3 protein: CASSLETYEQYF. CDR3 in DNA: TGTGCCAGCAGCTTAGAAACCTACGAGCAGTACTTC.

The V gene is TRBV6-1, the J gene TRBJ1-5, with D unclear. Germline V CDR1 and CDR2: MNHNS, SASEGT. This CDR3 contains 17 residues. V lost 4 bases and J lost 2, with 18 bases in between. This chain's CDR3 is CASSASPLRQGNQPQHF. The CDR3, as DNA: TGTGCCAGCAGTGCATCACCCCTCAGGCAGGGCAATCAGCCCCAGCATTTT.

The chain carries TRBV29-1 and TRBJ1-1, with 9 bases aligning to TRBD1. Germline V CDR1 and CDR2: SQVTM, ANQGSEA. Trimming cost V 7 bases and J 3 bases; bases outside gene matches: 6. CDR3 length equals 13 residues. The CDR3 nucleotides are TGCAGCGCTAGGGACAGGGAGGACACTGAAGCTTTCTTT. It translates to CSARDREDTEAFF.

The genes are TRBV7-9 and TRBJ1-1; D possibly corresponds to TRBD1 (6 bases). The CDR3 spans 17 residues. V gave up 5 bases and J gave up 3 bases, with 22 bases separating them. The germline gives CDR1 SEHNR, CDR2 FQNEAQ (reference sequence). The CDR3 sequence is CASSRYNRELYYTEAFF. CDR3 DNA: TGTGCCAGCAGCCGCTATAACAGGGAACTGTACTACACTGAAGCTTTCTTT.

The rearrangement joins TRBV18 to TRBJ1-4; possibly TRBD1 for D (5 bases). Germline V gene data show CDR1 as KGHSH and CDR2 as LQKENI. CDR3 length: 14 residues. Trimming removed 4 bases at V and 7 bases at J, with 13 bases between. CDR3 loop: CASSLGQGGEKLFF. The CDR3 DNA reads TGTGCCAGCTCACTCGGGCAGGGCGGTGAAAAACTGTTTTTT.

Worth noting for this clone: Other DNA sequences in this specimen translate into the identical CDR3. The V and J genes are TRBV5-1 and TRBJ1-1; 9 nucleotides match TRBD1. The CDR3 covers 13 residues. With 2 bases clipped from V and 5 bases from J, the junction kept 1 base outside the gene matches. CDR1 and CDR2 from the germline V gene are SGHRS and YFSETQ. The CDR3 DNA sequence: TGCGCCAGCAGCTTTGGACAGGGGACTGAAGCTTTCTTT. Translation: CASSFGQGTEAFF.

The V and J genes are TRBV18 and TRBJ2-7, with 8 bases aligning to TRBD1. In germline, CDR1 is KGHSH, CDR2 LQKENI. The V gene end was trimmed by 4 bases and the J gene end by 7 bases; junction bases not matched to a gene: 9. This CDR3 has 14 amino acids. In DNA form, the CDR3 reads TGTGCCAGCTCACGGGACAGGACCCTGGGGGAGCAGTACTTC. As protein: CASSRDRTLGEQYF.

The gene calls are TRBV27 and TRBJ2-7, with TRBD2 matching 13 bases. Germline V gene data show CDR1 as MNHEY and CDR2 as SMNVEV (reference sequence). CDR3 length: 14 residues. V lost 6 bases and J lost 3; bases outside the gene matches: 2. DNA of the CDR3: TGTGCCAGCAGAGGGACTAGCGGGAACTACGAGCAGTACTTC. Its protein product is CASRGTSGNYEQYF.

The chain has TRBV19 and TRBJ2-5; D possibly corresponds to TRBD1 (6 bases). The J call is doubtful: the DNA matches TRBJ2-7 better. The CDR3 spans 13 residues. In germline, CDR1 is LNHDA, CDR2 SQIVND (reference sequence). The CDR3 reads CASSTYRDGEQYF. CDR3 coding DNA: TGTGCCAGTAGTACATACAGGGATGGCGAGCAGTACTTC.

The chain uses TRBV7-9 and TRBJ1-5; TRBD1 matches 9 bases. V lost 5 bases, J lost 3 bases, and 8 bases stayed unmatched. Germline-derived CDR1 and CDR2 are SEHNR and FQNEAQ (reference sequence). The CDR3 sequence is 16 residues long. CDR3 in amino acids: CASSRGTGHPNQPQHF. The CDR3 DNA is TGTGCCAGCAGCAGGGGGACAGGGCATCCCAATCAGCCCCAGCATTTT.

The chain carries TRBV6-5 and TRBJ2-5; TRBD2 might be the D (5 bases). The DNA matches TRBJ2-7 better at its end, which makes the J call doubtful. CDR3 length: 15 residues. Germline CDR1 MNHEY, CDR2 SVGAGI. The CDR3 reads CASSFRLSGSDEQYF. Here the CDR3 DNA reads TGTGCCAGCAGCTTCCGGTTGTCGGGGAGCGACGAGCAGTACTTC.

The J gene is TRBJ2-6, the V gene TRBV6-1; D unresolved. This CDR3 has 16 residues. Germline lookup yields CDR1 MNHNS and CDR2 SASEGT. Trimming took 1 base from V and 0 from J, leaving 7 bases between them. CDR3 amino acids: CASSEGVYSGANVLTF. The CDR3 DNA reads as TGTGCCAGCAGTGAAGGCGTCTACTCTGGGGCCAACGTCCTGACTTTC.

The chain links TRBV7-2 to TRBJ2-5; the D gene is possibly TRBD1 (5 bases). The J call could be wrong; TRBJ2-7 is a better fit for the DNA end. Germline loops: CDR1 SGHTA, CDR2 FQGNSA. This CDR3 spans 14 amino acids. The CDR3 coding sequence is TGTGCCAGCAGCTCCGACAGCAACTCCTACGAGCAGTACTTC. Translated, it gives CASSSDSNSYEQYF.

The chain is built from TRBV9 and TRBJ2-1; 7 nucleotides match TRBD1. Germline V gene lookup returns CDR1 SGDLS and CDR2 YYNGEE. The CDR3 extends over 16 amino acids. V trimming: 5 bases; J trimming: 8 bases; junction bases outside the gene matches: 16. CDR3 residues: CASRGGARGGEDEQFF. The CDR3 coding sequence is TGTGCCAGCAGGGGTGGGGCACGAGGGGGCGAAGATGAGCAGTTCTTC.